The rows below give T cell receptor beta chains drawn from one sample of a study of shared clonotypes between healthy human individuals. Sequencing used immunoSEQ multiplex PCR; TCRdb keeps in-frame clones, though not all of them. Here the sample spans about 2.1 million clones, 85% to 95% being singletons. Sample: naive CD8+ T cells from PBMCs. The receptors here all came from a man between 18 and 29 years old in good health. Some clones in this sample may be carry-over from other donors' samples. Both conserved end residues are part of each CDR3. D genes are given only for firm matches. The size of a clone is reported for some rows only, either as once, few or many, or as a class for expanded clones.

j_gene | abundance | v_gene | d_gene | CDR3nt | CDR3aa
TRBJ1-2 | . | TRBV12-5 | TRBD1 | TGTGCTAGTGGTACCGGACAGGGCATACCTAACTATGGCTACACCTTC | CASGTGQGIPNYGYTF
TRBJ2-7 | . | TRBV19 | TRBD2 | TGTGCCAGTAGTGGGGGGACTAGCGGTTCCGAGCAGTACTTC | CASSGGTSGSEQYF
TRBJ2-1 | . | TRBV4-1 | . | TGCGCCAGCAGCCAAGATCTTGGTGGAGTCAACAATGAGCAGTTCTTC | CASSQDLGGVNNEQFF
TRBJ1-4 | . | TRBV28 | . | TGTGCCAGCAATGACAGGACGGGGATTAATGAAAAACTGTTTTTT | CASNDRTGINEKLFF
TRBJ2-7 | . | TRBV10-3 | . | TGTGCCATCGGGGCGGAGATCTACGAGCAGTACTTC | CAIGAEIYEQYF
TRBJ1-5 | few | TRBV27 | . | TGTGCCAGCAGTCCTCAGGGAAGCGATCAGCCCCAGCATTTT | CASSPQGSDQPQHF
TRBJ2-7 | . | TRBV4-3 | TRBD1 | TGCGCCAGCAGCCAAACCCGGGACAGGGGTTTCTACGAGCAGTACTTC | CASSQTRDRGFYEQYF
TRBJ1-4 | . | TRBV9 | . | TGTGCCAGCAGCGTTGCAGGTGGAACTAATGAAAAACTGTTTTTT | CASSVAGGTNEKLFF
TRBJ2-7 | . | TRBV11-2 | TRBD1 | TGTGCCAGCAGCTTCGACAGGGGAGACTCCTACGAGCAGTACTTC | CASSFDRGDSYEQYF
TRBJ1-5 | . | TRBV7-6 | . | TGTGCCAGCAGCTTAAAGGGGCAGGGCCTCGGGCGTCAGCCCCAGCATTTT | CASSLKGQGLGRQPQHF
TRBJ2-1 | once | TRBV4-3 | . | TGCGCCAGCAGCCAAGGACTAACCAATGAGCAGTTCTTC | CASSQGLTNEQFF
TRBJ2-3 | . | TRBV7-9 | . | TGTGCCAGCAGCTTATTCCCGTTTGTGGACCAGGGCCCAGATACGCAGTATTTT | CASSLFPFVDQGPDTQYF
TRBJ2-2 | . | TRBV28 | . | TGTGCCAGCAGTTTAGTTGCGGGAACGAACACCGGGGAGCTGTTTTTT | CASSLVAGTNTGELFF
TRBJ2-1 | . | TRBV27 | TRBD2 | TGTGCCAGCAGTTTATTCGGGACTAGCGATGAGCAGTTCTTC | CASSLFGTSDEQFF
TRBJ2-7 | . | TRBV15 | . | TGTGCCACCAGCAGAGTTAATCCAGGGATAGGGTACGAGCAGTACTTC | CATSRVNPGIGYEQYF
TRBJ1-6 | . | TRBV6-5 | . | TGTGCCAGCAGTTACTCCGCCAATTCACCCCTCCACTTT | CASSYSANSPLHF
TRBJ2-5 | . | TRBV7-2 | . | TGTGCCAGCACCCGGGGCGTGACAGCCCAAGAGACCCAGTACTTC | CASTRGVTAQETQYF
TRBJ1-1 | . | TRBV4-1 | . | TGCGCCAGCAGCCATTACTTCAGGGAAGGCACTGAAGCTTTCTTT | CASSHYFREGTEAFF
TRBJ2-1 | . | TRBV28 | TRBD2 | TGTGCCAGCAGTTTATACCCGACTAGCGGGGAATACAATGAGCAGTTCTTC | CASSLYPTSGEYNEQFF
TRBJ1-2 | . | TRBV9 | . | TGTGCCAGCAGCGTATCAGGCCAGCGTGGCTACACCTTC | CASSVSGQRGYTF
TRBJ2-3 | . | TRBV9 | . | TGTGCCAGCAGCGTAGCGGAATGGCTAGCTAGCACAGATACGCAGTATTTT | CASSVAEWLASTDTQYF
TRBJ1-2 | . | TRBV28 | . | TGTGCCAGCAGTTTACACAGACTTCCTAACTATGGCTACACCTTC | CASSLHRLPNYGYTF
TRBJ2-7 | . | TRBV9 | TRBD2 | TGTGCCAGCAGCCCCACGGGATCGTGGGGGGGCTACGAGCAGTACTTC | CASSPTGSWGGYEQYF
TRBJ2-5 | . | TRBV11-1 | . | TGTGCCAGCAGCTTACGGCGACAGCTATTCCAAGAGACCCAGTACTTC | CASSLRRQLFQETQYF
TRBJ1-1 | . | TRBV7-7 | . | TGTGCCAGCAGCCGCGAGTTAGGGCAGCAAGCTTTCTTT | CASSRELGQQAFF
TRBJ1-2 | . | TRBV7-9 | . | TGTGCCAGCAGCTTCATGGGCAGAAGAAACCCTAACTATGGCTACACCTTC | CASSFMGRRNPNYGYTF
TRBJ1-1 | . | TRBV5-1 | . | TGCGCCAGCAGCTTTGAGGGGAGCTACACTGAAGCTTTCTTT | CASSFEGSYTEAFF
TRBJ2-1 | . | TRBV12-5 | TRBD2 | TGTGCTAGTGGTTCAACGAGCGGGGGAACAATCAATGAGCAGTTCTTC | CASGSTSGGTINEQFF
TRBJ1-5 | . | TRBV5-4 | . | TGTGCCAGCAGCTTGAGTGCTCAGCCCCAGCATTTT | CASSLSAQPQHF
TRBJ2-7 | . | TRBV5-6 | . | TGTGCCAGCAGGCCCACAGGGTTCCACGAGCAGTACTTC | CASRPTGFHEQYF
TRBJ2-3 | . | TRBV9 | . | TGTGCCAGCAGCGGTTGGGCTGAGCGCACAGATACGCAGTATTTT | CASSGWAERTDTQYF
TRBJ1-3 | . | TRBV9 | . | TGTGCCAGCAGCGTAGCCGGCGCAGGAAACACCATATATTTT | CASSVAGAGNTIYF
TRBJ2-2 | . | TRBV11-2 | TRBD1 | TGTGCCAGCAGCAGTATCTGGACAGGGGTCACCGGGGAGCTGTTTTTT | CASSSIWTGVTGELFF
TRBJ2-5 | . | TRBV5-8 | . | TGTGCCAGCAGCTTGGGGCGTTGGCAGGGCAAGGAAGAGACCCAGTACTTC | CASSLGRWQGKEETQYF
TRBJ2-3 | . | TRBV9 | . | TGTGCCAGCAGCGTAGCGGGAGATACGCAGTATTTT | CASSVAGDTQYF
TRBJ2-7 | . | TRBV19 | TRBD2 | TGTGCCAGTAGCTCCGGGGGGGACGAGCAGTACTTC | CASSSGGDEQYF
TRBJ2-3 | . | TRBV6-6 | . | TGTGCCAGCAGTTACTTGGGAACCAGGGGCACAGATACGCAGTATTTT | CASSYLGTRGTDTQYF
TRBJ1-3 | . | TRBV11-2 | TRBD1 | TGTGCCAGCAGCGAAACCCCAGGGGGCGGAAACACCATATATTTT | CASSETPGGGNTIYF
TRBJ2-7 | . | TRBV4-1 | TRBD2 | TGCGCCAGCAGCCAAGTTTACGGACTAGCGGGACACGAGCAGTACTTC | CASSQVYGLAGHEQYF
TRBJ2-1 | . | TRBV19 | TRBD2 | TGTGCCAGTAGTGTCCTAGCGGGAGCAATCAATGAGCAGTTCTTC | CASSVLAGAINEQFF